Listed here are 16 T cell receptor beta chains from one sample, sequenced in a study of blood T cells in healthy people across ages. Sample-barcoded 5' priming and a J-beta primer mix drove a second PCR of roughly 7 to 11 cycles. TCRdb re-called the 5' RACE reads through MiXCR, storing one row per CDR3 protein. The table includes over 500,000 distinct CDR3 sequences, about 25% detected once. This sample was also put to use in a study of T cells of mothers and their children.

Sequenced material: blood. The receptor set was obtained from a boy between 2 and 10 years old in good health.

This clonotype was recorded a few times. This rearrangement joins TRBV7-2 to TRBJ1-2; D gene uncertain. The germline gives CDR1 SGHTA, CDR2 FQGNSA. The CDR3 has 16 amino acids. Trimming stripped 1 base from V and 4 bases from J, with 16 bases between. The CDR3 DNA reads as TGTGCCAGCAGCTTAGTTTCCAGGACTCTCACCTATGGCTACACCTTC. Translating gives CASSLVSRTLTYGYTF.

This clonotype was found a few times. The V and J genes are TRBV12-3 or TRBV12-4 and TRBJ2-5, with D perhaps matching TRBD1 (6 bases). V lost 4 bases and J 3 bases, leaving 6 bases between the germline ends. The CDR3 covers 12 residues. Here the CDR3 DNA reads TGTGCCAGCAGTTGGGACAAAGAGACCCAGTACTTC. Protein sequence: CASSWDKETQYF.

V is TRBV5-1 and J is TRBJ1-1, with no clear D. The V end was cut by 4 bases, the J end by 1 base, with 11 bases between. The CDR3 spans 14 residues. Germline V CDR1 and CDR2: SGHRS, YFSETQ. The chain's CDR3 is CASSIATGNTEAFF. In DNA form, the CDR3 reads TGCGCCAGCAGCATCGCGACGGGGAACACTGAAGCTTTCTTT.

The gene calls are TRBV28 and TRBJ1-2; D possibly corresponds to TRBD1 (5 bases). There are 15 residues in the CDR3. Germline V gene data show CDR1 as MDHEN and CDR2 as SYDVKM. V lost 5 bases to trimming and J lost 0 bases, with 13 bases between them. Written as DNA, the CDR3 is TGTGCCAGCAGTGGCCGGGGGGTCCCTAACTATGGCTACACCTTC. Amino acid sequence: CASSGRGVPNYGYTF.

This clonotype is a singleton in its sample. The chain links TRBV20-1 to TRBJ1-2; D is perhaps TRBD1 (5 bases). CDR3 size: 18 residues. Germline V gene sequence: CDR1 DFQATT, CDR2 SNEGSKA (reference sequence). Trimming removed 7 bases at V and 6 bases at J, with 33 bases between. CDR3: CSVLKGIEKGLPPNGYTF. CDR3 nucleotide sequence: TGCAGTGTCCTGAAGGGGATCGAGAAAGGGCTCCCACCTAATGGCTACACCTTC.

The V and J genes are TRBV2 and TRBJ2-3, with 8 bases matching TRBD2. The germline V gene encodes CDR1 SNHLY and CDR2 FYNNEI. Trimming at V came to 5 bases and at J to 5 bases, leaving 12 bases not matched to a gene. The length of the CDR3 is 16 residues. The CDR3 reads CASSPAGGGPQDTQYF. The CDR3 coding sequence is TGTGCCAGCAGTCCCGCGGGAGGCGGGCCACAAGATACGCAGTATTTT.

V usage is TRBV30 and J usage is TRBJ2-5; 11 bases agree with TRBD2. The J call may be mistaken, given a closer DNA end match to TRBJ2-1. Per germline, CDR1 GTSNPN and CDR2 SVGIG (reference sequence). This CDR3 spans 11 amino acids. CDR3 nucleotide sequence: TGTACTAGCGGGGGTGGTAGTGAGCAGTTCTTC. This codes for CTSGGGSEQFF.

The chain has TRBV7-9 and TRBJ2-2; TRBD2 is a possible D gene (6 bases). CDR1 is SEHNR, CDR2 FQNEAQ, per germline (reference sequence). The CDR3 is made up of 15 amino acids. The germline V and J ends were trimmed by 3 bases and 1 base, with 9 bases remaining between them. The DNA for the CDR3 is TGTGCCAGCAGCTTTCCGCGGGAGAACACCGGGGAGCTGTTTTTT. Translation: CASSFPRENTGELFF.

The chain employs TRBV6-6 and TRBJ2-5, with TRBD2 as a possible D gene (6 bases). Trimming removed 4 bases at V and 5 bases at J, with 11 bases between. Germline values: CDR1 MNHNY, CDR2 SVGAGI (reference sequence). There are 13 residues in the CDR3. The CDR3 reads CASSSGVEETQYF. CDR3 bases: TGTGCCAGCAGTTCGGGGGTGGAGGAGACCCAGTACTTC.

The table lists this clonotype with a few counts. The V call is TRBV12-3 or TRBV12-4, the J call TRBJ2-7; TRBD2 aligns across 8 bases. J lost 2 bases, V lost 6 bases, and 3 bases had no gene match. This CDR3 is built from 13 residues. The CDR3 bases are TGTGCCAGCAGGCGGGGACTAGCCTACGAGCAGTACTTC. Its translation is CASRRGLAYEQYF.

The V call is TRBV5-1, the J call TRBJ2-2; D is unresolved. The CDR3 loop spans 17 amino acids. V was trimmed by 2 bases and J by 0 bases, leaving 14 bases between them. Germline V gene lookup returns CDR1 SGHRS and CDR2 YFSETQ. This CDR3 reads CASSFSQRPPNTGELFF. The CDR3 DNA follows: TGCGCCAGCAGCTTCTCTCAGCGCCCCCCGAACACCGGGGAGCTGTTTTTT.

V and J are TRBV5-6 and TRBJ1-6, with 7 bases fitting TRBD1. This CDR3 is 15 amino acids long. Germline values: CDR1 SGHDT, CDR2 YYEEEE. V was clipped by 5 bases and J by 0 bases; unmatched bases: 2. The CDR3: CASRRDSSYNSPLHF. The CDR3 region has the DNA TGTGCCAGCAGAAGGGACAGCTCCTATAATTCACCCCTCCACTTT.

This chain links TRBV6-6 with TRBJ2-7; D possibly uses TRBD1 or TRBD2 (6 bases each). Germline CDR1 is MNHNY and CDR2 is SVGAGI (reference sequence). The CDR3 length is 15 residues. Trimming shortened V by 5 bases and J by 5 bases, and 19 bases separated the two germline ends. This CDR3 reads CASSHLGGAFDEQYF. Written as DNA, the CDR3 is TGTGCCAGCAGTCACCTGGGGGGCGCGTTCGACGAGCAGTACTTC.

The J gene is TRBJ2-7, the V gene TRBV12-3 or TRBV12-4, with 9 bases aligning to TRBD1. CDR3 size: 15 residues. Trimming removed 3 bases from V and 3 bases from J; junction bases left unmatched: 6. DNA of the CDR3: TGTGCCAGCAGTTTTCCGGGACAGGGTTACTACGAGCAGTACTTC. It specifies CASSFPGQGYYEQYF.

V usage is TRBV10-3 and J usage is TRBJ1-2; 7 bases are shared with TRBD1. J gave up 7 bases and V 2 bases, and 10 bases lay outside the gene matches. The length of the CDR3 is 15 residues. Germline assignment: CDR1 ENHRY and CDR2 SYGVKD. The CDR3 reads CAISEGNRGFSGYTF. Here the CDR3 DNA reads TGTGCCATCAGTGAGGGTAACAGGGGATTCTCTGGCTACACCTTC.

The chain is built from TRBV12-3 or TRBV12-4 and TRBJ2-5; 9 nucleotides match TRBD2. Trimming removed 8 bases from V and 11 bases from J; junction bases left unmatched: 15. This CDR3 has 14 amino acids. This CDR3 reads CASATSGSFREQYF. CDR3 bases: TGTGCCAGCGCGACTAGCGGTTCCTTCCGGGAGCAGTACTTC.